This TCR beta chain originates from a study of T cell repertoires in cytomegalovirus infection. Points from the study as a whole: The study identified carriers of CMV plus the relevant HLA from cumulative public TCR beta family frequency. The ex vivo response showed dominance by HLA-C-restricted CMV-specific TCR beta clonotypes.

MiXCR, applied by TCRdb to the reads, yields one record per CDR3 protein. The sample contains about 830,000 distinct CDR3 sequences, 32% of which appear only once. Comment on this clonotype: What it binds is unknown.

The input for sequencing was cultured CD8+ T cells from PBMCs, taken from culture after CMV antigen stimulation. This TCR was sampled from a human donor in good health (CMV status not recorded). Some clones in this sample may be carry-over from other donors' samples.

CDR3 DNA sequence: TGTGCCAGTAGTAACTGGGACAGGACCACTGAAGCTTTCTTT. Amino acids: CASSNWDRTTEAFF. The chain uses TRBV19 and TRBJ1-1; 8 bases map to TRBD1. Germline V gene lookup returns CDR1 LNHDA and CDR2 SQIVND (reference sequence). The CDR3 has 14 residues. The ends lost 4 bases at V and 4 bases at J; junction bases unmatched: 5.